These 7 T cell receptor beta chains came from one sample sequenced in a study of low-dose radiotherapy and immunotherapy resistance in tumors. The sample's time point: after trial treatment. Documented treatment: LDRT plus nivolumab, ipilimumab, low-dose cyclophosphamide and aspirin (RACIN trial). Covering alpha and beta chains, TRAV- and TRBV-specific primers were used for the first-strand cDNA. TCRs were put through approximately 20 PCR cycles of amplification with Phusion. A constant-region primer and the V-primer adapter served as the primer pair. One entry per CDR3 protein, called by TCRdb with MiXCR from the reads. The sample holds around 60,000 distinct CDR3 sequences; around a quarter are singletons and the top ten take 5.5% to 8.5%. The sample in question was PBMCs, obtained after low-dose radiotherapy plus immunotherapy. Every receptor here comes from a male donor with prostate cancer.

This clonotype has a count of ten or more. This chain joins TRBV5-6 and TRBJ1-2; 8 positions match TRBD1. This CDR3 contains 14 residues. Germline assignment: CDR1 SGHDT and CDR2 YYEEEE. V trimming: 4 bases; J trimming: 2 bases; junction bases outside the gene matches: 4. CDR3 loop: CASSPDRANYGYTF. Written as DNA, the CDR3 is TGTGCCAGCAGCCCGGACAGGGCCAACTATGGCTACACCTTC. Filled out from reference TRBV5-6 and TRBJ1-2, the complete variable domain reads DAGVTQSPTHLIKTRGQQVTLRCSPKSGHDTVSWYQQALGQGPQFIFQYYEEEERQRGNFPDRFSGHQFPNYSSELNVNALLLGDSALYLCASSPDRANYGYTFGSGTRLTVV.

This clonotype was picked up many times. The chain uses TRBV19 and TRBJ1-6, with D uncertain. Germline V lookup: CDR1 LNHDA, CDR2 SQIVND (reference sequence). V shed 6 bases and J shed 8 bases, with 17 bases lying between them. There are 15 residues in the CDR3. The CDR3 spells CASRTATQSDSPLHF. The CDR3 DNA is TGTGCCAGTAGGACTGCTACACAGAGCGATTCACCCCTCCACTTT.

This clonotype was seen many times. The CDR3 loop reads CASSPFAETQYF. CDR3 DNA: TGTGCCAGCAGCCCCTTTGCGGAGACCCAGTACTTC. The gene calls are TRBV7-6 and TRBJ2-5; D is uncertain. This CDR3 is 12 amino acids long. The germline V gene encodes CDR1 SGHVS and CDR2 FNYEAQ. Trimming removed 5 bases from V and 5 bases from J, with 9 bases in between.

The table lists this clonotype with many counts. The CDR3 reads CAIWTGIGTGELFF. The CDR3 coding sequence is TGTGCCATCTGGACAGGGATCGGCACCGGGGAGCTGTTTTTT. The rearrangement joins TRBV6-2 or TRBV6-3 to TRBJ2-2; 8 nucleotides match TRBD1. The V gene's germline CDR1 is MNHEY and CDR2 SVGEGT. V was pared by 10 bases and J by 4 bases, with 8 bases of the junction left unmatched. This CDR3 is built from 14 residues.

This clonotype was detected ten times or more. The CDR3 nucleotides are TGCAGCGTTACCGGAGGACAGGCTGTGGGGGGTGGCTACACCTTC. The encoded protein is CSVTGGQAVGGGYTF. V and J are TRBV29-1 and TRBJ1-2; 7 positions match TRBD1. Per germline, CDR1 SQVTM and CDR2 ANQGSEA. CDR3 length: 15 amino acids. J was trimmed by 7 bases and V by 5 bases; bases with no gene match: 16.

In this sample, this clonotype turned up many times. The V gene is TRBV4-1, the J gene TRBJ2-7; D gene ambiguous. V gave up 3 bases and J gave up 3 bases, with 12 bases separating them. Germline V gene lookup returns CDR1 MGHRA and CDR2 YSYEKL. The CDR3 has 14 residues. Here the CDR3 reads CASSQPSPDYEQYF. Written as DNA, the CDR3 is TGCGCCAGCAGCCAGCCCTCCCCAGACTACGAGCAGTACTTC.

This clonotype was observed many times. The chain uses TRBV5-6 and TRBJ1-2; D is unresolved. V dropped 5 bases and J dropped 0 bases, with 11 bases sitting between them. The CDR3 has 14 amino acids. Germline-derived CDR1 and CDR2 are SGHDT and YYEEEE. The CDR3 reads CASRLWIANYGYTF. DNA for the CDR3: TGTGCCAGCAGGCTCTGGATAGCTAACTATGGCTACACCTTC.